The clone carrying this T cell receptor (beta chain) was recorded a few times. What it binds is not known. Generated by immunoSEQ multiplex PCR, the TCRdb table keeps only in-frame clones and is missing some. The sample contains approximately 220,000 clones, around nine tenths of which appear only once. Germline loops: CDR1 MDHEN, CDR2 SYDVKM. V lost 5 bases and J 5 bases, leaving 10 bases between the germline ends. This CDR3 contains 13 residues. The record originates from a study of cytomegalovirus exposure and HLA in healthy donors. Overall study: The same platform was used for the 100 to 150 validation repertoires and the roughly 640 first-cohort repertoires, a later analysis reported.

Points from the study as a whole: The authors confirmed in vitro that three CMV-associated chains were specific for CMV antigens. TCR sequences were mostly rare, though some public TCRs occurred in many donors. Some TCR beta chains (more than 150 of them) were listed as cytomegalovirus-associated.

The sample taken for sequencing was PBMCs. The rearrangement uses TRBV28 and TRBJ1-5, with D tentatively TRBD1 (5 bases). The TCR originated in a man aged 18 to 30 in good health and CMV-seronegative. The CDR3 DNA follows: TGTGCCAGCAGTACTACAGGACATCAGCCCCAGCATTTT. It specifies CASSTTGHQPQHF.